This T cell receptor beta chain comes out of a study of patients and donors after allogeneic stem cell transplantation. MiXCR, run by TCRdb on the RT-PCR reads, gives a single entry per CDR3 protein. The sample yields about 110,000 distinct CDR3 sequences, approximately 40% seen once. CDR3 length equals 15 residues. V lost 4 bases and J lost 4; bases outside the gene matches: 4. The J gene is TRBJ2-1, the V gene TRBV12-3 or TRBV12-4; 10 bases map to TRBD2. The sequence derives from a human donor who was either an allogeneic HSCT recipient or a stem cell or donor lymphocyte infusion donor (not recorded which). It is not recorded whose cells these are; they may come from a transplant donor. The sample was blood, either unsorted or a sorted T cell fraction (not recorded which). CDR3 residues: CASSSASGRYNEQFF. CDR3 coding DNA: TGTGCCAGCAGTTCTGCTAGCGGGAGATACAATGAGCAGTTCTTC.